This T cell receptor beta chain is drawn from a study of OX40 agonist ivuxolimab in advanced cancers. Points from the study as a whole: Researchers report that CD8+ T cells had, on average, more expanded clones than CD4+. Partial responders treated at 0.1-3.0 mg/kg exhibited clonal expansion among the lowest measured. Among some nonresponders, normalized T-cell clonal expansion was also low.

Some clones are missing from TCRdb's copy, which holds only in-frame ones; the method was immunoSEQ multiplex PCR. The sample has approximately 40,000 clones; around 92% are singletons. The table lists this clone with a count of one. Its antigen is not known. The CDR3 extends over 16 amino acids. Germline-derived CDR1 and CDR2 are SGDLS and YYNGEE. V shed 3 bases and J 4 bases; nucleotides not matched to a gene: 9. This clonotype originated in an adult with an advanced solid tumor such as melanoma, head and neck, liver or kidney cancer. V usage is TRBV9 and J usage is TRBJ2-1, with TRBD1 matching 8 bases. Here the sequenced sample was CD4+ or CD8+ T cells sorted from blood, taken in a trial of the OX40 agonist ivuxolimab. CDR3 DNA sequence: TGTGCCAGCAGCGCCCAAGGACAGGGTCAGTACAATGAGCAGTTCTTC. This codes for CASSAQGQGQYNEQFF.